These 20 T cell receptor beta chains came from one sample sequenced in a study of T cell responses to AZD1222 COVID-19 vaccine. TCRdb's table, derived via immunoSEQ multiplex PCR, lists solely in-frame clones and lacks some. This table holds 120,000 or so clones, approximately 90% found once. Sequencing was performed on peripheral blood, taken on day 0 of AZD1222 vaccination. Every receptor here comes from an adult in good health.

J is TRBJ1-4 and V is TRBV11-2, with D hard to call. CDR3 size: 14 residues. CDR1 and CDR2 from the germline V gene are SGHAT and FQNNGV. The V end lost 3 bases, the J end lost 3 bases, and 8 bases lay between the germline ends. Here the CDR3 reads CASSFVLSNEKLFF. CDR3 DNA sequence: TGTGCCAGCAGCTTCGTGCTATCTAATGAAAAACTGTTTTTT.

The chain employs TRBV10-1 and TRBJ1-5; no reliable D call. The CDR3 extends over 13 amino acids. The V gene lost 6 bases and the J gene lost 0 bases, with 6 bases spanning the gap. Germline V lookup: CDR1 WNHNN, CDR2 SYGVQD (reference sequence). The CDR3 DNA follows: TGCGCCAGCAGCCAGGATAGCAATCAGCCCCAGCATTTT. Translated: CASSQDSNQPQHF.

DNA of the CDR3: TGTGCCAGCAGCTATAACAGGGGGTGGAGCAATCAGCCCCAGCATTTT. Translating it yields CASSYNRGWSNQPQHF. The chain combines TRBV13 with TRBJ1-5; TRBD1 matches at 8 bases. The CDR3 length is 16 residues. Germline values: CDR1 PRHDT, CDR2 FYEKMQ (reference sequence). V shed 4 bases, J shed 1 base, and the junction held 6 bases outside the gene matches.

On this clone: Distinct nucleotide sequences in the sample also encode this CDR3. The chain links TRBV5-6 to TRBJ1-1; no firm D call. The CDR3 has 12 amino acids. The ends were cut back, 0 bases at V and 4 bases at J, with 4 bases in the middle. The V gene's germline CDR1 is SGHDT and CDR2 YYEEEE. The CDR3 region is CASSLAATEAFF. The CDR3 coding sequence is TGTGCCAGCAGCTTGGCAGCCACTGAAGCTTTCTTT.

The gene calls are TRBV24-1 and TRBJ2-7, with TRBD2 as a possible D gene (6 bases). V dropped 4 bases and J dropped 2 bases, with 20 bases sitting between them. This CDR3 has 17 residues. Germline V lookup: CDR1 KGHDR, CDR2 SFDVKD. The CDR3 region has the DNA TGTGCCACCAGTGACGAGATTACCGGGACTCCAGCCTACGAGCAGTACTTC. The encoded protein is CATSDEITGTPAYEQYF.

In the case of this clone: This sample also contains other DNA sequences that code for the same CDR3. The rearrangement uses TRBV5-1 and TRBJ2-5; D call uncertain. With 0 bases removed from V and 0 bases from J, the gap between germline ends came to 6 bases. The CDR3 runs 14 residues. Germline CDR1 is SGHRS and CDR2 is YFSETQ. The CDR3 protein is CASSLEGNQETQYF. The CDR3 nucleotides are TGCGCCAGCAGCTTGGAGGGCAACCAAGAGACCCAGTACTTC. The full variable domain, its missing parts supplied by reference TRBV5-1 and TRBJ2-5, is KAGVTQTPRYLIKTRGQQVTLSCSPISGHRSVSWYQQTPGQGLQFLFEYFSETQRNKGNFPGRFSGRQFSNSRSEMNVSTLELGDSALYLCASSLEGNQETQYFGPGTRLLVL.

The rearrangement joins TRBV7-2 to TRBJ1-5; D remains unclear. CDR3 length: 13 amino acids. Trimming pared 4 bases from V and 6 bases from J, leaving 10 bases between. Per the germline V gene, CDR1 is SGHTA and CDR2 is FQGNSA. CDR3: CASSSTWGQPQHF. The CDR3 DNA sequence: TGTGCCAGCAGCTCCACCTGGGGTCAGCCCCAGCATTTT.

This chain uses TRBV11-2 with TRBJ2-1, with 9 bases lining up with TRBD2. This CDR3 is 15 amino acids long. CDR1 is SGHAT, CDR2 FQNNGV, per germline. V was clipped by 5 bases and J by 4 bases; unmatched bases: 6. CDR3 amino acids: CASSGGLAGYNEQFF. CDR3 nucleotides: TGTGCCAGCAGCGGGGGACTAGCTGGGTACAATGAGCAGTTCTTC. Combining the CDR3 with reference TRBV11-2 and TRBJ2-1 gives the whole variable domain EAGVAQSPRYKIIEKRQSVAFWCNPISGHATLYWYQQILGQGPKLLIQFQNNGVVDDSQLPKDRFSAERLKGVDSTLKIQPAKLEDSAVYLCASSGGLAGYNEQFFGPGTRLTVL.

The gene calls are TRBV5-1 and TRBJ2-2; 7 bases line up with TRBD1. This CDR3 contains 16 residues. J lost 1 base, V lost 1 base, and 4 bases had no gene match. In germline, CDR1 is SGHRS, CDR2 YFSETQ. The CDR3 loop reads CASSLPQGENTGELFF. The CDR3 nucleotides are TGCGCCAGCAGCTTGCCCCAGGGGGAGAACACCGGGGAGCTGTTTTTT.

The chain employs TRBV30 and TRBJ1-4; D ambiguous. CDR3 length: 11 residues. Germline CDR1 reads GTSNPN; CDR2 reads SVGIG (reference sequence). Between the trimmed V and J ends, which lost 3 bases and 10 bases, there was a span of 9 bases. CDR3 sequence reads: CAWRPGVKLFF. CDR3 bases: TGTGCCTGGAGACCCGGAGTAAAACTGTTTTTT.

The gene calls are TRBV5-1 and TRBJ1-1, with 7 bases matching TRBD1. Germline CDR1 and CDR2: SGHRS and YFSETQ. V was pared by 6 bases and J by 3 bases, with 5 bases of the junction left unmatched. The CDR3 has 13 amino acids. The CDR3 reads CASTLDRDTEAFF. In nucleotides, the CDR3 is TGCGCCAGCACCCTTGACAGGGACACTGAAGCTTTCTTT.

The V call is TRBV12-3 or TRBV12-4, the J call TRBJ1-2; D gene ambiguous. Trimming left V 5 bases short and J 4 bases short, with 11 bases between. The CDR3 runs to 13 residues. CDR3 DNA: TGTGCCAGCAGTCACGGGAGTCCCTATGGCTACACCTTC. Its translation: CASSHGSPYGYTF.

The V and J genes are TRBV28 and TRBJ1-5; D may be TRBD1 (5 bases). The CDR3 length is 13 residues. V dropped 4 bases and J dropped 3 bases, with 7 bases sitting between them. Germline CDR1 and CDR2: MDHEN and SYDVKM. The CDR3 spells CASSYRFNQPQHF. CDR3 coding DNA: TGTGCCAGCAGTTACAGGTTCAATCAGCCCCAGCATTTT. The variable domain in full, completed from reference TRBV28 and TRBJ1-5, reads DVKVTQSSRYLVKRTGEKVFLECVQDMDHENMFWYRQDPGLGLRLIYFSYDVKMKEKGDIPEGYSVSREKKERFSLILESASTNQTSMYLCASSYRFNQPQHFGDGTRLSIL.

The genes are TRBV21-1 and TRBJ2-7; the table's D gene call, TRBD2, was not cross checked with the DNA. TRBV21-1 is tagged as a pseudogene. The length of the CDR3 is 17 residues. CDR3 coding DNA: TGTGCCAGCACCATGGAATTAGGGCGGGTTGGAGTGTACGAGCAGTACTTC. Its protein product is CASTMELGRVGVYEQYF.

This rearrangement joins TRBV11-2 to TRBJ2-7; 12 nucleotides match TRBD1. Trimming removed 4 bases from V and 7 bases from J; junction bases left unmatched: 8. The germline CDR1 and CDR2 sequences are SGHAT and FQNNGV. This CDR3 contains 15 residues. The CDR3 region has the DNA TGTGCCAGCAGCTCGGGGGGACAGGGGGCGCGGGAGCAGTACTTC. Protein: CASSSGGQGAREQYF.

The chain is built from TRBV5-8 and TRBJ1-5; D might be TRBD1 (6 bases). This CDR3 spans 14 amino acids. Germline V gene data show CDR1 as SGHTS and CDR2 as YDEGEE. Deletions cut 8 bases from V and 5 bases from J, with 17 bases between. CDR3 sequence (DNA): TGTGCCAGTATGGAGGGGACATTATATCAGCCCCAGCATTTT. This encodes CASMEGTLYQPQHF.

This rearrangement joins TRBV29-1 to TRBJ2-1; TRBD2 aligns across 10 bases. This CDR3 is 14 amino acids long. The V gene's germline CDR1 is SQVTM and CDR2 ANQGSEA. J was trimmed by 10 bases and V by 6 bases; bases with no gene match: 12. The CDR3 DNA follows: TGCAGCGTCCAGAGGGGGGCTAGCGGGGGAGAGCAGTTCTTC. The encoded protein is CSVQRGASGGEQFF.

The V gene is TRBV5-1, the J gene TRBJ2-7; D ambiguous. Trimming removed 4 bases at V and 3 bases at J, with 8 bases between. Germline loops: CDR1 SGHRS, CDR2 YFSETQ. The length of the CDR3 is 12 residues. The CDR3 bases are TGCGCCAGCAGCAAGGACGGCTACGAGCAGTACTTC. Translation: CASSKDGYEQYF.

The chain uses TRBV5-5 and TRBJ1-1; tentatively, D is TRBD1 (5 bases). The germline V gene encodes CDR1 SGHKS and CDR2 YYEKEE (reference sequence). CDR3 length: 14 residues. Trimming took off 0 bases at V and 6 bases at J, with 12 bases between the two ends. CDR3 region: CASSLAGAVPEAFF. DNA of the CDR3: TGTGCCAGCAGCTTGGCTGGGGCTGTTCCTGAAGCTTTCTTT.

The chain links TRBV28 to TRBJ2-7; D unclear. The CDR3 contains 11 residues. The V gene lost 7 bases and the J gene lost 12 bases, with 16 bases spanning the gap. Germline CDR1 MDHEN, CDR2 SYDVKM. The CDR3: CASTQDATWYF. The DNA for the CDR3 is TGTGCCAGCACCCAGGACGCAACTTGGTACTTC.